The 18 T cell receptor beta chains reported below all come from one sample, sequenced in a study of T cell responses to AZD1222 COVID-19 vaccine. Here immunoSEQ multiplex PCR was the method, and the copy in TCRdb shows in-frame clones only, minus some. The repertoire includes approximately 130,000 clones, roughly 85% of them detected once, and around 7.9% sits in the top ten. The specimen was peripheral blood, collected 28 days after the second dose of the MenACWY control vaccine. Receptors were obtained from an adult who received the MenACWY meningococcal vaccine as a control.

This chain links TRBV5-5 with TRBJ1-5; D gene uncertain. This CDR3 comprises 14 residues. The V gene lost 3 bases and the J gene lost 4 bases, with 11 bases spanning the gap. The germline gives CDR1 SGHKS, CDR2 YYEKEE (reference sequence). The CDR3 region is CASSYWGPNQPQHF. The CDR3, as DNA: TGTGCCAGCAGCTACTGGGGTCCTAATCAGCCCCAGCATTTT.

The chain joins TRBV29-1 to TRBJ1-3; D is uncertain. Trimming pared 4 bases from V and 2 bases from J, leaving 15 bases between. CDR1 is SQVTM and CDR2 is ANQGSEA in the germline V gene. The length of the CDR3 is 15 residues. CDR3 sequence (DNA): TGCAGCGTTGCAGAGCCCGGACCTCCTGGAAACACCATATATTTT. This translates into CSVAEPGPPGNTIYF.

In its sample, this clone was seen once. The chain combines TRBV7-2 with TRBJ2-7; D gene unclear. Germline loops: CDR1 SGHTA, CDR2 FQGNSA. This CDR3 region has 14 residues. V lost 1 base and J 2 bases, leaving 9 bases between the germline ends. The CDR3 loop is CASSLGFGAYEQYV. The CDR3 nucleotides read TGTGCCAGCAGCTTAGGATTCGGTGCCTACGAGCAGTACGTC.

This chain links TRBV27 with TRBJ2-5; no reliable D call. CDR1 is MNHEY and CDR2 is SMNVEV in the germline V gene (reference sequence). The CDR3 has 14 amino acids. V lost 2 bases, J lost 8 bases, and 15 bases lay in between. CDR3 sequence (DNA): TGTGCCAGCAGTTTACTTGGGGATAAGAGAACCCAGTACTTC. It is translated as CASSLLGDKRTQYF.

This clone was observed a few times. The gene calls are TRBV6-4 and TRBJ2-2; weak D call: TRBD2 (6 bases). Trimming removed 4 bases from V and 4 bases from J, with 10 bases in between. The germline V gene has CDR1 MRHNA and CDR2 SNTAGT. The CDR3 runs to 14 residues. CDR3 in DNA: TGTGCCAGCAGTGCTGAGACTAGCACCGGGGAGCTGTTTTTT. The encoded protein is CASSAETSTGELFF.

The CDR3 coding sequence is TGCGCCAGCAGCTCGTCTGAGGGGACAAACGACTATGGCTACACCTTC. This codes for CASSSSEGTNDYGYTF. The genes are TRBV5-1 and TRBJ1-2, with D possibly TRBD1 on 6 matching bases. The V gene's germline CDR1 is SGHRS and CDR2 YFSETQ. With 3 bases removed from V and 3 bases from J, the gap between germline ends came to 18 bases. This CDR3 comprises 16 residues.

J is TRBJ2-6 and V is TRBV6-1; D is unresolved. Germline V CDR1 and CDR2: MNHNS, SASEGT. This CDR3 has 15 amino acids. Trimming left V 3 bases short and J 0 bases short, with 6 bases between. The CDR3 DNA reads TGTGCCAGCAGTGACATGATCTCTGGGGCCAACGTCCTGACTTTC. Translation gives CASSDMISGANVLTF.

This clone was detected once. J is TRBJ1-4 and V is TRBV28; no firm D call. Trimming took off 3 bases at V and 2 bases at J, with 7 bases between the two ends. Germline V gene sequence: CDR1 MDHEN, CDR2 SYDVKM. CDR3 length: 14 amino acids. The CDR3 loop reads CASSLVGTNEKLFF. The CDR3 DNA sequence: TGTGCCAGCAGTTTGGTAGGGACTAATGAAAAACTGTTTTTT.

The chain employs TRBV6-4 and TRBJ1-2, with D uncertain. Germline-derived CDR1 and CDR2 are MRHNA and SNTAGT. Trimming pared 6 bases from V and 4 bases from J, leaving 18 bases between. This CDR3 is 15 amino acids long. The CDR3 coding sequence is TGTGCCAGCAGGGATCTCAGTAGACCGCTCTATGGCTACACCTTC. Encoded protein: CASRDLSRPLYGYTF.

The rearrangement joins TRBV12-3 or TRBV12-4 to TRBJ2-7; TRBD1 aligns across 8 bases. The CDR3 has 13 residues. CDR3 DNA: TGCGGCCGGGACAGGCCCCCAGGGGACGAGCAGTACGTC. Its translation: CGRDRPPGDEQYV.

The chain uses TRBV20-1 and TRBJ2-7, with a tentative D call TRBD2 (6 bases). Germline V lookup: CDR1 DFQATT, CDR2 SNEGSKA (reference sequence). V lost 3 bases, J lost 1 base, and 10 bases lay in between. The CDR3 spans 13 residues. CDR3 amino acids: CSASSGPSYEQYV. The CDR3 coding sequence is TGCAGTGCTAGTAGCGGACCGTCCTACGAGCAGTACGTC.

In nucleotides, the CDR3 is TGTGCCAGCAGCCAGGTTTATAGGGGAAGGGCAGATACGCAGTATTTT. It is translated as CASSQVYRGRADTQYF. The chain links TRBV3-1 (or the pseudogene TRBV3-2) to TRBJ2-3; weak D call: TRBD1 (5 bases). CDR3 length: 16 amino acids. Trimming cost V 3 bases and J 4 bases, with 17 bases left between them. The germline V gene encodes CDR1 LGHDT and CDR2 YNNKEL (reference sequence).

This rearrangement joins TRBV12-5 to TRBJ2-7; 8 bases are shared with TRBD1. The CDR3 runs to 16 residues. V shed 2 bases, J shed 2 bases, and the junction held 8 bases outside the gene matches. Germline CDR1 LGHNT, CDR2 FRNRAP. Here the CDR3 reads CASGLTRTGIAYEQYF. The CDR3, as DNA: TGTGCTAGTGGTTTGACCCGGACAGGGATCGCCTACGAGCAGTACTTC.

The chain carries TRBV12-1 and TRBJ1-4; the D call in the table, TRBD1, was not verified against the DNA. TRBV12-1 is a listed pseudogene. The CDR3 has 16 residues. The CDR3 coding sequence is TGTGCCAGCAGCTTTGTACAGGGGGCGTATGGTGAAAAACTGTTTTTT. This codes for CASSFVQGAYGEKLFF.

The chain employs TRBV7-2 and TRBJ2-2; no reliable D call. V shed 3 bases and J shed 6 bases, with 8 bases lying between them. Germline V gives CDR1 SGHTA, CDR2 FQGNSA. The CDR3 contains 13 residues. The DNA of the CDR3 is TGTGCCAGCAGCTTTCCCGGTCCCGGGGAGCTGTTTTTT. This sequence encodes CASSFPGPGELFF. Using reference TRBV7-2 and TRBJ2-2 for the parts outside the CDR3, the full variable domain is GAGVSQSPSNKVTEKGKDVELRCDPISGHTALYWYRQSLGQGLEFLIYFQGNSAPDKSGLPSDRFSAERTGGSVSTLTIQRTQQEDSAVYLCASSFPGPGELFFGEGSRLTVL.

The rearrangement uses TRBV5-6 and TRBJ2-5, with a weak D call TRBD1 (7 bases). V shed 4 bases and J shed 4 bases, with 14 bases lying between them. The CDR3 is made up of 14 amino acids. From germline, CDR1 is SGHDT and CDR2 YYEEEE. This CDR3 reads CASSNRGGGETQYF. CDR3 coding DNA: TGTGCCAGCAGCAACAGGGGAGGCGGAGAGACCCAGTACTTC.

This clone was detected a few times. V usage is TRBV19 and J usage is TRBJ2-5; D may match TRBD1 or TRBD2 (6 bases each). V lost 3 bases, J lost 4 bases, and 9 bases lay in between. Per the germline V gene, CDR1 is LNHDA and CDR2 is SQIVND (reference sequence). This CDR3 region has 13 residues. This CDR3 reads CASSMGGVETQYF. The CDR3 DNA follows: TGTGCCAGTAGTATGGGGGGCGTAGAGACCCAGTACTTC.

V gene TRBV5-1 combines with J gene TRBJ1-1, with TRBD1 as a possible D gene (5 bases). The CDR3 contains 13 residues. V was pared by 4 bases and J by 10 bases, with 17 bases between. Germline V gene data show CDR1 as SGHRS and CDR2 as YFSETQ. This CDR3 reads CASSPVGALGAFF. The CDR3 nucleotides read TGCGCCAGCAGCCCCGTTGGGGCTCTGGGAGCTTTCTTT.